The present T cell receptor (beta chain) was sequenced within a study of blood T cells in healthy people across ages. It was with a sample-barcoded 5' primer and a J-beta primer mix that a second PCR of about 6 to 12 cycles was run. TCRdb fed the 5' RACE reads into MiXCR, producing one record per CDR3 protein. In the table there are roughly 1,500,000 distinct CDR3 sequences, roughly a third of which are singletons. The people who gave samples were healthy Caucasians from Russia, aged roughly 6 to 90. Peripheral blood, about 10 milliliters per donor, was collected. The total RNA that was extracted per sample amounted to at least 5 micrograms. This clonotype was recorded a few times. Its antigen is not identified. The CDR3 sequence is 15 residues long. Trimming took 6 bases from V and 11 from J, leaving 25 bases between them. Whole-study results and caveats: Unsorted PBMCs blocked a conclusive comparison of naive and antigen-experienced cells.

Material: blood. The receptor was derived from a woman in her 30s in good health. This chain links TRBV12-3 or TRBV12-4 with TRBJ2-5, with a weak D call TRBD2 (6 bases). CDR3 amino acids: CASSPAASPERAQYF. The CDR3 DNA reads TGTGCCAGCAGCCCTGCGGCTAGCCCCGAGCGGGCGCAGTACTTC.